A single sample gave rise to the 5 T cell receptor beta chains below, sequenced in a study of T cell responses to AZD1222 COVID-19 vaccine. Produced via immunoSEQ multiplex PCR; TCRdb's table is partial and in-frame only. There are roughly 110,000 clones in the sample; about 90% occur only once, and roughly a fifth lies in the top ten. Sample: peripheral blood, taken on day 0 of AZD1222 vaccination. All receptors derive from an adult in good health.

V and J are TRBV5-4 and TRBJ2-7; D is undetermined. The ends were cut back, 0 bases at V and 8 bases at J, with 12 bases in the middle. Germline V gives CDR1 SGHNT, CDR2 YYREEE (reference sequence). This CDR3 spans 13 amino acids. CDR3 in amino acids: CASSLDPKGKQYF. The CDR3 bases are TGTGCCAGCAGCTTGGACCCAAAAGGCAAGCAGTACTTC.

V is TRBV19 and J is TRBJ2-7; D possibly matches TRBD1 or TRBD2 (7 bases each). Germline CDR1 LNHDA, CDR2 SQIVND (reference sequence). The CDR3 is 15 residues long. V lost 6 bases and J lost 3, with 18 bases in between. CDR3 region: CASSGGGGWSYEQYF. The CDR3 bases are TGTGCCAGTAGCGGGGGAGGGGGCTGGAGCTACGAGCAGTACTTC. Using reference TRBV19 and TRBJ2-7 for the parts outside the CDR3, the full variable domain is DGGITQSPKYLFRKEGQNVTLSCEQNLNHDAMYWYRQDPGQGLRLIYYSQIVNDFQKGDIAEGYSVSREKKESFPLTVTSAQKNPTAFYLCASSGGGGWSYEQYFGPGTRLTVT.

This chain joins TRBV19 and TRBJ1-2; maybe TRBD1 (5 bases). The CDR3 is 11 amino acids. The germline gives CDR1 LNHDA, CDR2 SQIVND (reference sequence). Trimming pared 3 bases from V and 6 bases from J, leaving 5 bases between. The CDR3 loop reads CASSMTDGYTF. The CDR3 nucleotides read TGTGCCAGTAGTATGACAGATGGCTACACCTTC. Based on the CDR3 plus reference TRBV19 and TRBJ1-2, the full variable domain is DGGITQSPKYLFRKEGQNVTLSCEQNLNHDAMYWYRQDPGQGLRLIYYSQIVNDFQKGDIAEGYSVSREKKESFPLTVTSAQKNPTAFYLCASSMTDGYTFGSGTRLTVV.

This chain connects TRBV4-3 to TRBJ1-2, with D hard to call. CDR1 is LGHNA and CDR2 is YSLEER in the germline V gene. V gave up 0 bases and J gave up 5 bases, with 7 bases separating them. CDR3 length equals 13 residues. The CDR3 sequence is CASSQDGIYGYTF. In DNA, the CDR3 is TGCGCCAGCAGCCAAGACGGTATTTATGGCTACACCTTC.

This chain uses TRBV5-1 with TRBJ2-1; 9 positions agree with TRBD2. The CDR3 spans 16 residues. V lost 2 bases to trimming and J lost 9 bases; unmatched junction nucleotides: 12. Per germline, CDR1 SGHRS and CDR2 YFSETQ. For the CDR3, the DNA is TGCGCCAGCAGCTTTATTAGCGGGGGCCCCGTGGGTGAGCAGTTCTTC. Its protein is CASSFISGGPVGEQFF.